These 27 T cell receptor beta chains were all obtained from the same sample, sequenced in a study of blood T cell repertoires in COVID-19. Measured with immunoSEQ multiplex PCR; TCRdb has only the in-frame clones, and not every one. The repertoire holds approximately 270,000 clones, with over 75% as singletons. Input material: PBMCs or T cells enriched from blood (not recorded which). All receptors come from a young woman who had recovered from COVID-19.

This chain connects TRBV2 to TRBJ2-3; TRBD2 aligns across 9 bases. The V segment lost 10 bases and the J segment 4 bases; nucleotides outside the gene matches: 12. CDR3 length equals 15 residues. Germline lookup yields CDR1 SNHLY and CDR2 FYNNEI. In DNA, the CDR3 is TGTGCCACCAAATGGGTAGCGGGAGAACCAGATACGCAGTATTTT. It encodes CATKWVAGEPDTQYF. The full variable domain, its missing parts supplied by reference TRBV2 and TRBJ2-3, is EPEVTQTPSHQVTQMGQEVILRCVPISNHLYFYWYRQILGQKVEFLVSFYNNEISEKSEIFDDQFSVERPDGSNFTLKIRSTKLEDSAMYFCATKWVAGEPDTQYFGPGTRLTVL.

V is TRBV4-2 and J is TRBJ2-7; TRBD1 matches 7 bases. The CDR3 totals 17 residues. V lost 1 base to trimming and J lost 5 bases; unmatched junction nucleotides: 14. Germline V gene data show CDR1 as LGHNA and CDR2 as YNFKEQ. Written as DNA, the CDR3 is TGTGCCAGCAGCCAAGTACAGGGACAGATTTTGGCCCACGAGCAGTACTTC. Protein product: CASSQVQGQILAHEQYF.

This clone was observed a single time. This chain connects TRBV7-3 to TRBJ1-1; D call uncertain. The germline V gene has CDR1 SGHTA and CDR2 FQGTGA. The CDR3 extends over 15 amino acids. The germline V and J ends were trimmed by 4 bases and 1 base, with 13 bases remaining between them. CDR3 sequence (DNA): TGTGCCAGCAGCTCGCAACCCCAGAAGAACACTGAAGCTTTCTTT. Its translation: CASSSQPQKNTEAFF.

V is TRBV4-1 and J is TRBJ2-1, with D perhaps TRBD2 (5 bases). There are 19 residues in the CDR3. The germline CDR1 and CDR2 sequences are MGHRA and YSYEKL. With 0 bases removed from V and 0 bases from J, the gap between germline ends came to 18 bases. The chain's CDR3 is CASSQEPLIPGSSYNEQFF. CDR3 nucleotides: TGCGCCAGCAGCCAAGAACCTCTAATACCGGGGAGCTCCTACAATGAGCAGTTCTTC.

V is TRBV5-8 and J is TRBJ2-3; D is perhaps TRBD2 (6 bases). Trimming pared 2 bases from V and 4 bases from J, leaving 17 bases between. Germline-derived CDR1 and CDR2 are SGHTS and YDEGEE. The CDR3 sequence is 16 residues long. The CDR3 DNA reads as TGTGCCAGCAGCTTCCTGCGGGACTTGATGGCAGATACGCAGTATTTT. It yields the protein CASSFLRDLMADTQYF.

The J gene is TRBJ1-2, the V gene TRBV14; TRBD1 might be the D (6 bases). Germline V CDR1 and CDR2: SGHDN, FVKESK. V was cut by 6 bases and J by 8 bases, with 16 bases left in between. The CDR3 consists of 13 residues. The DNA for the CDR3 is TGTGCCAGCAGACCCGGACAGACGGACGGCTACACCTTC. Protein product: CASRPGQTDGYTF.

CDR3 bases: TGTGCCAGCAGTTACTCGTACAGGGGTTGGGGAACTGAAGCTTTCTTT. Encoded protein: CASSYSYRGWGTEAFF. The gene calls are TRBV6-5 and TRBJ1-1, with 7 nucleotides matching TRBD1. Germline-derived CDR1 and CDR2 are MNHEY and SVGAGI. The CDR3 covers 16 residues. V gave up 0 bases and J gave up 5 bases; unmatched junction bases: 9.

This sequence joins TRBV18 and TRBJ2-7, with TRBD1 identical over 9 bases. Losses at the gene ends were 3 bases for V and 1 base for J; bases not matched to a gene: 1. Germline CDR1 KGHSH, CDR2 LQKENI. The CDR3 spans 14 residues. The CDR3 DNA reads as TGTGCCAGCTCACCGGGACAGGGATCCTACGAGCAGTACTTC. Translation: CASSPGQGSYEQYF.

The CDR3 DNA reads as TGTGCCAGCAGTACTAGTCCAGGTGGGACAGATACGCAGTATTTT. It encodes CASSTSPGGTDTQYF. The chain recombines TRBV6-5 with TRBJ2-3; perhaps TRBD2 as D (5 bases). Germline values: CDR1 MNHEY, CDR2 SVGAGI. Trimming cost V 5 bases and J 3 bases, with 15 bases left between them. This CDR3 region has 15 residues.

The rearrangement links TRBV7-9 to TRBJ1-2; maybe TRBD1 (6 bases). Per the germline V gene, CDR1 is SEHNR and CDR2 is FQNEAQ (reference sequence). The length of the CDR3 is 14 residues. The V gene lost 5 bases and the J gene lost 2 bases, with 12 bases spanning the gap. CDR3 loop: CASSPQTGNYGYTF. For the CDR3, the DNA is TGTGCCAGCAGCCCACAGACAGGAAACTATGGCTACACCTTC.

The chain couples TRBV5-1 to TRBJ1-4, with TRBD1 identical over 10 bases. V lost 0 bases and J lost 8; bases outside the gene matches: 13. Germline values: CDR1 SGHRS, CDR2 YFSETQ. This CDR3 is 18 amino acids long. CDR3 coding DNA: TGCGCCAGCAGCTTGGCCGGGGTTTGGGGGACAGGGGCAGAAAAACTGTTTTTT. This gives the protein CASSLAGVWGTGAEKLFF.

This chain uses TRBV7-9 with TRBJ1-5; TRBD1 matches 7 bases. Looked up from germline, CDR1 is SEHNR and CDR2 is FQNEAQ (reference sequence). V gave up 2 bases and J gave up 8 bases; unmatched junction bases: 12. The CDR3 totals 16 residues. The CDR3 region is CASSLSAGGRDEPQHF. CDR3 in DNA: TGTGCCAGCAGCTTATCAGCAGGGGGTCGTGATGAGCCCCAGCATTTT.

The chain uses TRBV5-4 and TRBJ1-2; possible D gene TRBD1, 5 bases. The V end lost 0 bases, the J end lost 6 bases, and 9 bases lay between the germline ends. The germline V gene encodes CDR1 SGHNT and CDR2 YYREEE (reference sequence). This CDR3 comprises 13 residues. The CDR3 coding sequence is TGTGCCAGCAGCTTGGGGGGGAGGGATGGCTACACCTTC. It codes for CASSLGGRDGYTF.

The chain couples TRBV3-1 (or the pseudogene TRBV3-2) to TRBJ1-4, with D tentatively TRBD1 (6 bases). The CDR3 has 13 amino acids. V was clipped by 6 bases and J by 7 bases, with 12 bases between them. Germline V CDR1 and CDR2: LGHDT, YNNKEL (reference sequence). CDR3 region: CASSGTLSEKLFF. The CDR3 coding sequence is TGTGCCAGCAGTGGGACACTTAGTGAAAAACTGTTTTTT.

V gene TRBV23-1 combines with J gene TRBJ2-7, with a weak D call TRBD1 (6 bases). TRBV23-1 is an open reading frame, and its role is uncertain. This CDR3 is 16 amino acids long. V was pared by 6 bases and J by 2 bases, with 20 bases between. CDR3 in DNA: TGCGCCAGCAGCCCACCTTACAGGGCCCTTGCCTACGAGCAGTACTTC. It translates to CASSPPYRALAYEQYF.

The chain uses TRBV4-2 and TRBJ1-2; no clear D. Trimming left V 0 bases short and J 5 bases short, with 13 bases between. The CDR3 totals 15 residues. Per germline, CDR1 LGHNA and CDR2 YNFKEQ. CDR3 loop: CASSQEASSGYGYTF. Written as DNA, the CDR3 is TGTGCCAGCAGCCAAGAGGCCAGTTCAGGTTATGGCTACACCTTC.

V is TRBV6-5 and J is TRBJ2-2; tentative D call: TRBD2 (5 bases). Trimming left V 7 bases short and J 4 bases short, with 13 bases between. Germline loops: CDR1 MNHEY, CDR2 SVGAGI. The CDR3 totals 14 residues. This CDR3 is CASTREPSTGELFF. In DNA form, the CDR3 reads TGTGCCAGCACCCGGGAACCGAGCACCGGGGAGCTGTTTTTT.

CDR3 residues: CASSLRGGTNEKLFF. The CDR3 DNA reads TGTGCCAGCAGCTTAAGGGGGGGAACTAATGAAAAACTGTTTTTT. The chain employs TRBV7-8 and TRBJ1-4; a possible D gene is TRBD1 (6 bases). Trimming removed 2 bases at V and 1 base at J, with 8 bases between. This CDR3 has 15 residues. Germline CDR1 is SGHVS and CDR2 is FQNEAQ.

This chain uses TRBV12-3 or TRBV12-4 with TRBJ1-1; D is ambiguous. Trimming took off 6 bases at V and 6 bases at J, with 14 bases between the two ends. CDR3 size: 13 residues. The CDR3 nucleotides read TGTGCCAGCAGCCAGATAAGTCGGGCTGAAGCTTTCTTT. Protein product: CASSQISRAEAFF.

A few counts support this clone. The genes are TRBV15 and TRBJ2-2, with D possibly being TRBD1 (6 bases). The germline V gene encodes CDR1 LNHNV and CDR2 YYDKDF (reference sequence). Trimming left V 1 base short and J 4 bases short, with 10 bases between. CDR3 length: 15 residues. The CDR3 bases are TGTGCCACCAGCAGAGCAGGGGAAGTCACCGGGGAGCTGTTTTTT. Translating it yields CATSRAGEVTGELFF. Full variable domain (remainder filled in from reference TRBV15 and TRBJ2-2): DAMVIQNPRYQVTQFGKPVTLSCSQTLNHNVMYWYQQKSSQAPKLLFHYYDKDFNNEADTPDNFQSRRPNTSFCFLDIRSPGLGDTAMYLCATSRAGEVTGELFFGEGSRLTVL.

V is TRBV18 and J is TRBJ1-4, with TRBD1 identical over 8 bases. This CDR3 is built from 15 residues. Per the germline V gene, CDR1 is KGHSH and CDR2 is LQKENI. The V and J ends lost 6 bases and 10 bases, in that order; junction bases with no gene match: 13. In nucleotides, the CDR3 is TGTGCCAGCTCGAGCCAGGGGGCACGCCTTGGAAAACTGTTTTTT. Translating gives CASSSQGARLGKLFF.

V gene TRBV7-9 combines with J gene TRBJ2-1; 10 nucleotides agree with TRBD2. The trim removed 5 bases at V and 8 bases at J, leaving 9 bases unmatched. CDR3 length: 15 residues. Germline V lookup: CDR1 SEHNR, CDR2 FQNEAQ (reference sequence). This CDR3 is CASSPSGGARDEQFF. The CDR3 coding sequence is TGTGCCAGCAGCCCCAGCGGGGGGGCTAGGGATGAGCAGTTCTTC.

The CDR3 DNA reads as TGTGCCAGCAGTTTGTCCGGGGTTAACTATGGCTACACCTTC. This sequence encodes CASSLSGVNYGYTF. V and J are TRBV28 and TRBJ1-2; no clear D gene. CDR1 is MDHEN and CDR2 is SYDVKM in the germline V gene. V was shortened by 3 bases and J by 1 base, with 9 bases between the two germline ends. This CDR3 contains 14 residues.

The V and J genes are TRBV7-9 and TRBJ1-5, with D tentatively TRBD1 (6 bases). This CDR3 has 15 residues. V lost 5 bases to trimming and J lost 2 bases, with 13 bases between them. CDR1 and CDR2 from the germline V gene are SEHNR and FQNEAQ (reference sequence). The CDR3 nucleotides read TGTGCCAGCAGCAAACAGGGTTCGGGCAATCAGCCCCAGCATTTT. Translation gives CASSKQGSGNQPQHF.

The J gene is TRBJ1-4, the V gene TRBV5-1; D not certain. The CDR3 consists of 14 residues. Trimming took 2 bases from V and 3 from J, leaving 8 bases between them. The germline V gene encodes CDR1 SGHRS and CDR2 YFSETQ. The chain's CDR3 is CASSFLSSNEKLFF. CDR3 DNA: TGCGCCAGCAGCTTTCTGTCCTCTAATGAAAAACTGTTTTTT.

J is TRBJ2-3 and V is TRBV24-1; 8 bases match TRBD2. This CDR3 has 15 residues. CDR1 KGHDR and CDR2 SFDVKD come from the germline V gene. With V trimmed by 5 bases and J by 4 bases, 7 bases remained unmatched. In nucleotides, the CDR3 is TGTGCCACCAGTGGGGCGGAGCGGGGGTCAGATACGCAGTATTTT. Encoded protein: CATSGAERGSDTQYF.

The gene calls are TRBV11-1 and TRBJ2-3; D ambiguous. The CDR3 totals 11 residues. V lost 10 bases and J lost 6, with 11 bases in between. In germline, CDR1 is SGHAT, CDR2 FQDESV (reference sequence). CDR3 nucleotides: TGTGCCACCCTAGAGGCGGATACGCAGTATTTT. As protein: CATLEADTQYF.